Shown below are 22 T cell receptor beta chains from a single sample sequenced in a study of blood T cells in healthy people across ages. Through a sample-barcoded 5' primer and a J-beta primer mix, a second PCR was run for roughly 6 to 11 cycles. TCRdb re-called the 5' RACE reads through MiXCR, storing one row per CDR3 protein. The sample lists hundreds of thousands of distinct CDR3 sequences; about 52% were seen once. The sequencing input was blood. These receptor sequences come from a woman aged 60-70 years in good health.

The CDR3 here is CAISADRGDYGYTF. CDR3 nucleotide sequence: TGTGCCATCAGTGCCGACAGGGGAGACTATGGCTACACCTTC. The rearrangement uses TRBV10-3 and TRBJ1-2; 8 bases agree with TRBD1. V dropped 4 bases and J dropped 3; count of bases not matched to a gene: 4. CDR3 size: 14 residues. Germline CDR1 reads ENHRY; CDR2 reads SYGVKD.

V usage is TRBV5-1 and J usage is TRBJ2-7; D could derive from TRBD1 or TRBD2 (6 bases each). Germline V gene sequence: CDR1 SGHRS, CDR2 YFSETQ. This CDR3 contains 14 residues. V was shortened by 2 bases and J by 3 bases, with 12 bases between the two germline ends. The CDR3 bases are TGCGCCAGCAGCTTCCGCAGGGGAGGCTACGAGCAGTACTTC. Its protein product is CASSFRRGGYEQYF.

For this clonotype: This may be a read error, as it is one base from a much larger clone. The CDR3 reads CSARDRRTYNEQYF. CDR3 bases: TGCAGTGCTCGGGACAGGAGAACCTACAATGAGCAGTACTTC. The chain combines TRBV20-1 with TRBJ2-1; 8 bases agree with TRBD1. Matching the DNA end better, TRBJ2-7 makes the J call doubtful. Germline V gene data show CDR1 as DFQATT and CDR2 as SNEGSKA (reference sequence). The CDR3 covers 14 residues.

The chain has TRBV27 and TRBJ1-6; D is perhaps TRBD1 (5 bases). The length of the CDR3 is 14 residues. Deletions cut 8 bases from V and 9 bases from J, with 17 bases between. Germline assignment: CDR1 MNHEY and CDR2 SMNVEV (reference sequence). The CDR3 spells CASGQQGVFSPLHF. DNA of the CDR3: TGTGCCAGCGGGCAGCAGGGCGTCTTTTCACCCCTCCACTTT.

The chain couples TRBV10-3 to TRBJ2-2; the match to TRBD1 covers 7 bases. Germline V gene sequence: CDR1 ENHRY, CDR2 SYGVKD. This CDR3 has 15 residues. Trimming took 6 bases from V and 1 from J; bases not matched to a gene: 5. As DNA, the CDR3 is TGTGCCATCAGAACGGGACAGAGGAACACCGGGGAGCTGTTTTTT. The encoded protein is CAIRTGQRNTGELFF.

Only a few counts were recorded for this clonotype. V and J are TRBV2 and TRBJ2-7; D is tentatively TRBD1 or TRBD2 (5 bases each). CDR3 length equals 13 residues. The germline V gene encodes CDR1 SNHLY and CDR2 FYNNEI. V lost 6 bases and J lost 6, with 15 bases in between. CDR3 loop: CASSGVVGAEQYF. The CDR3 nucleotides are TGTGCCAGCAGCGGGGTCGTAGGGGCCGAGCAGTACTTC. Variable domain in full (rest from reference TRBV2 and TRBJ2-7): EPEVTQTPSHQVTQMGQEVILRCVPISNHLYFYWYRQILGQKVEFLVSFYNNEISEKSEIFDDQFSVERPDGSNFTLKIRSTKLEDSAMYFCASSGVVGAEQYFGPGTRLTVT.

V usage is TRBV2 and J usage is TRBJ2-3; 8 nucleotides align to TRBD2. This CDR3 contains 17 residues. The ends lost 7 bases at V and 0 bases at J; junction bases unmatched: 12. In germline, CDR1 is SNHLY, CDR2 FYNNEI. CDR3 in amino acids: CASNPRAGGTSTDTQYF. In nucleotides, the CDR3 is TGTGCCAGCAACCCGCGGGCGGGAGGAACTAGCACAGATACGCAGTATTTT.

J is TRBJ1-2 and V is TRBV12-3 or TRBV12-4; the D is unclear. V lost 0 bases, J lost 5 bases, and 10 bases lay in between. There are 14 residues in the CDR3. This CDR3 is CASSLAAGEYGYTF. The DNA of the CDR3 is TGTGCCAGCAGTTTAGCTGCGGGAGAGTATGGCTACACCTTC.

This clonotype was counted between two and nine times. The J gene is TRBJ1-4, the V gene TRBV7-2, with D unclear. Germline lookup yields CDR1 SGHTA and CDR2 FQGNSA. Deletions cut 4 bases from V and 8 bases from J, with 14 bases between. This CDR3 region has 14 residues. The CDR3 reads CASSSVAWEEKLFF. CDR3 nucleotides: TGTGCCAGCAGCTCGGTCGCCTGGGAGGAAAAACTGTTTTTT.

This clonotype was counted a few times. The chain has TRBV6-1 and TRBJ2-1; 8 nucleotides match TRBD1. CDR1 MNHNS and CDR2 SASEGT come from the germline V gene. This CDR3 spans 14 amino acids. J gave up 11 bases and V 0 bases, and 6 bases lay outside the gene matches. CDR3 bases: TGTGCCAGCAGTGAAGCGCACAGGGGGAACCAGCAGTTCTTC. Protein sequence: CASSEAHRGNQQFF.

This clonotype was found a few times. The V call is TRBV29-1, the J call TRBJ2-7, with unresolved D. Trimming cost V 4 bases and J 4 bases, with 8 bases left between them. CDR1 is SQVTM and CDR2 is ANQGSEA in the germline V gene. The CDR3 is 11 amino acids. The CDR3 DNA is TGCAGCGTTGCGGCTTATTACGAGCAGTACTTC. It specifies CSVAAYYEQYF.

The chain links TRBV28 to TRBJ2-4; 14 positions agree with TRBD2. V lost 5 bases to trimming and J lost 13 bases; unmatched junction nucleotides: 13. The CDR3 spans 16 residues. Germline loops: CDR1 MDHEN, CDR2 SYDVKM. CDR3 nucleotide sequence: TGTGCCAGCAGTCCCCGGGGGACTAGCGGGAGTCGGGAGCAGTACTTC. Its translation: CASSPRGTSGSREQYF. Complete variable domain (other parts from reference TRBV28 and TRBJ2-4): DVKVTQSSRYLVKRTGEKVFLECVQDMDHENMFWYRQDPGLGLRLIYFSYDVKMKEKGDIPEGYSVSREKKERFSLILESASTNQTSMYLCASSPRGTSGSREQYFGAGTRLSVL.

This clonotype was seen only a few times. This sequence joins TRBV28 and TRBJ2-7; 9 bases fit TRBD1. V dropped 6 bases and J dropped 1; count of bases not matched to a gene: 7. Germline V gene sequence: CDR1 MDHEN, CDR2 SYDVKM. CDR3 length: 15 amino acids. The CDR3 sequence: CASSSGQGVSYEQYF. For the CDR3, the DNA is TGTGCCAGCAGCTCGGGACAGGGAGTTTCCTACGAGCAGTACTTC.

In DNA, the CDR3 is TGTGCCAGCAGGGCGGGCGTAGCCAAAAACATTCAGTACTTC. Amino acids: CASRAGVAKNIQYF. The V gene is TRBV6-6, the J gene TRBJ2-4; maybe TRBD2 (5 bases). V was clipped by 6 bases and J by 0 bases, with 9 bases between them. This CDR3 is built from 14 residues. Germline CDR1 is MNHNY and CDR2 is SVGAGI (reference sequence).

The chain has TRBV7-9 and TRBJ2-1; no reliable D call. Per germline, CDR1 SEHNR and CDR2 FQNEAQ (reference sequence). The CDR3 is 13 residues long. V lost 4 bases, J lost 7 bases, and 11 bases lay in between. In nucleotides, the CDR3 is TGTGCCAGCAGCTCAGATGGGTATAATGAGCAGTTCTTC. The encoded protein is CASSSDGYNEQFF. Looking up the rest from reference TRBV7-9 and TRBJ2-1 gives the full variable domain: DTGVSQNPRHKITKRGQNVTFRCDPISEHNRLYWYRQTLGQGPEFLTYFQNEAQLEKSRLLSDRFSAERPKGSFSTLEIQRTEQGDSAMYLCASSSDGYNEQFFGPGTRLTVL.

The sample holds a few counts of this clonotype. The V gene is TRBV7-9, the J gene TRBJ2-7, with D possibly being TRBD1 (6 bases). The length of the CDR3 is 15 residues. V was trimmed by 2 bases and J by 2 bases, leaving 13 bases between them. Germline CDR1 is SEHNR and CDR2 is FQNEAQ (reference sequence). CDR3 loop: CASSLPKTGPYEQYF. The CDR3 DNA is TGTGCCAGCAGCTTACCTAAGACAGGCCCCTACGAGCAGTACTTC. Looking up the rest from reference TRBV7-9 and TRBJ2-7 gives the full variable domain: DTGVSQNPRHKITKRGQNVTFRCDPISEHNRLYWYRQTLGQGPEFLTYFQNEAQLEKSRLLSDRFSAERPKGSFSTLEIQRTEQGDSAMYLCASSLPKTGPYEQYFGPGTRLTVT.

V and J are TRBV7-2 and TRBJ2-2; TRBD2 might be the D (6 bases). Germline V lookup: CDR1 SGHTA, CDR2 FQGNSA. The CDR3 is made up of 14 amino acids. V dropped 2 bases and J dropped 6 bases, with 10 bases sitting between them. DNA for the CDR3: TGTGCCAGCAGCTTAAGGCGGGAAGCCGGGGAGCTGTTTTTT. Translated: CASSLRREAGELFF.

V is TRBV6-5 and J is TRBJ2-1; D remains unclear. Germline V gene sequence: CDR1 MNHEY, CDR2 SVGAGI. This CDR3 has 18 amino acids. Trimming shortened V by 6 bases and J by 0 bases, and 21 bases separated the two germline ends. Here the CDR3 DNA reads TGTGCCAGCAGGTTAGAGAACAGCGCCCGCATCTCCTACAATGAGCAGTTCTTC. Protein: CASRLENSARISYNEQFF.

Concerning this clonotype itself: Sequence at one end of the junction differs from germline and may be a read error. V gene TRBV20-1 combines with J gene TRBJ2-5; 7 nucleotides align to TRBD2. The CDR3 totals 16 residues. Germline loops: CDR1 DFQATT, CDR2 SNEGSKA (reference sequence). The CDR3 DNA reads TGCAGTGCTAACCCGTCGGTGGGGGGGGGTTTGGAGACCCGGTACTTC. It encodes CSANPSVGGGLETRYF.

V gene TRBV20-1 combines with J gene TRBJ1-6; a possible D gene is TRBD1 (5 bases). Per germline, CDR1 DFQATT and CDR2 SNEGSKA (reference sequence). Trimming took off 5 bases at V and 10 bases at J, with 18 bases between the two ends. This CDR3 spans 14 amino acids. Here the CDR3 reads CSAVPRDGYSPLHF. DNA of the CDR3: TGCAGTGCTGTGCCCAGGGACGGGTACTCACCCCTCCACTTT.

V is TRBV11-2 and J is TRBJ1-2, with D unclear. The CDR3 covers 14 residues. Germline V lookup: CDR1 SGHAT, CDR2 FQNNGV. Trimming removed 5 bases at V and 5 bases at J, with 15 bases between. CDR3 sequence: CASSPVPGFYGYTF. The DNA of the CDR3 is TGTGCCAGCAGCCCCGTCCCCGGATTTTATGGCTACACCTTC.

The rearrangement joins TRBV6-2 or TRBV6-3 to TRBJ2-5; D is ambiguous. The CDR3 contains 14 residues. The germline V gene has CDR1 MNHEY and CDR2 SVGEGT. The ends were cut back, 0 bases at V and 5 bases at J, with 10 bases in the middle. The CDR3 coding sequence is TGTGCCAGCAGTTACTCAGGGCCGAGGGAGACCCAGTACTTC. Protein sequence: CASSYSGPRETQYF.